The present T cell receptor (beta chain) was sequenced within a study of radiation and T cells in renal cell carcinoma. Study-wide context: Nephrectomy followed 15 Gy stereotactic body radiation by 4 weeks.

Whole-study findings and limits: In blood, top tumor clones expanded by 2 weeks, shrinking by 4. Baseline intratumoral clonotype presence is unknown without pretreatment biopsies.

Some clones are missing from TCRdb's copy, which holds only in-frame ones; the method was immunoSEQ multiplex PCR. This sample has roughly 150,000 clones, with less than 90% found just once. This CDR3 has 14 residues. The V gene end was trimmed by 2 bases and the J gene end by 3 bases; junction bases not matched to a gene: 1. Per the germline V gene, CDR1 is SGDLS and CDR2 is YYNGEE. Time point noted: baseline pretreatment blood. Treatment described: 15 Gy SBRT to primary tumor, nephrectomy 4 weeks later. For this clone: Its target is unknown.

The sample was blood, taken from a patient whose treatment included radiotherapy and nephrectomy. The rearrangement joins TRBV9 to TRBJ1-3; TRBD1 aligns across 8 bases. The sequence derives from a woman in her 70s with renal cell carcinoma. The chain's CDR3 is CASSVGTGGNTIYF. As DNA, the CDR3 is TGTGCCAGCAGCGTCGGGACAGGTGGAAACACCATATATTTT.